Detailed here is one TCR beta chain. In the source study's methods: Amplification with reference gene primers provided the estimates of nucleated cell counts. The table came from immunoSEQ multiplex PCR; TCRdb's copy has only in-frame clones and leaves some out. V and J calls plus clone size are reproduced from that table; the DNA served to infer D and trimming. The sample has 100,000 or so clones, about 75% seen once. This specimen comes from a study of blood T cell repertoires in COVID-19. The overall study: Acute and convalescent COVID-19 specimens originated in the United States, Italy and Spain. T cells, B-cell-depleted T cells, or PBMCs provided the cDNA or gDNA that served as material.

CDR1 and CDR2 (germline): MNHEY, SVGAGI. The CDR3 spans 11 residues. V lost 3 bases, J lost 11 bases, and 10 bases lay in between. Input material: peripheral blood. This chain joins TRBV6-5 and TRBJ1-1; tentatively, D is TRBD1 (5 bases). This receptor was obtained from a woman in her seventies with acute or convalescent COVID-19. CDR3 sequence reads: CASSYGGVAFF. The DNA of the CDR3 is TGTGCCAGCAGTTATGGGGGGGTGGCTTTCTTT.